This T cell receptor (beta chain) was documented in a study of fetal regulatory T cell absence and autoimmunity. Study details: Exocrine pancreas autoimmunity occurred in IPEX patients lacking clinical diabetes.

The data were produced by immunoSEQ multiplex PCR, yet TCRdb's version contains in-frame clones alone and is incomplete. Among 95,000 or so clones listed, 72% were seen once. Points from the study as a whole: Antigen-driven pancreatic autoimmunity before birth in IPEX was inferred from oligoclonal enrichment. TRB gene family usage was broadly similar in cord blood and pancreas.

Germline CDR1 reads SGDLS; CDR2 reads YYNGEE. V lost 3 bases to trimming and J lost 1 base, with 8 bases between them. CDR3 size: 14 residues. Comment on this clone: The antigen is unknown.

This chain joins TRBV9 and TRBJ2-4, with a possible D match to TRBD2 (6 bases). Sequencing was carried out using pancreas tissue. This receptor was obtained from a male donor with IPEX syndrome. CDR3 region: CASSAGAAKNIQYF. CDR3 coding DNA: TGTGCCAGCAGCGCGGGAGCTGCCAAAAACATTCAGTACTTC.